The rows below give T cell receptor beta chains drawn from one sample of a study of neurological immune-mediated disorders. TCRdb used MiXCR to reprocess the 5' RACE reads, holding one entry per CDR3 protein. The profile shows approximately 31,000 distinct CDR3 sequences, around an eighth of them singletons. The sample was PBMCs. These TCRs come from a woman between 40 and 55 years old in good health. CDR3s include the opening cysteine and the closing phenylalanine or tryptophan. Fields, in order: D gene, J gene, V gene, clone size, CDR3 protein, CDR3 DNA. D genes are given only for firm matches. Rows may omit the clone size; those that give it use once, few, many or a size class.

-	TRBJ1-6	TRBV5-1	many	CASQQGLSYNSPLHF	TGCGCCAGCCAACAGGGTCTGTCCTATAATTCACCCCTCCACTTT
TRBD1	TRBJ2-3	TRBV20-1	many	CSAKTGGRTDTQYF	TGCAGTGCTAAGACAGGGGGACGGACAGATACGCAGTATTTT
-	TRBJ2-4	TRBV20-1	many	CSAKTYTGAGQLAKNIQYF	TGCAGTGCCAAAACCTACACGGGAGCGGGACAGCTAGCCAAAAACATTCAGTACTTC
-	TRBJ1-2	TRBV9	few	CASSVDSNYGYTF	TGTGCCAGCAGCGTAGACAGCAACTATGGCTACACCTTC
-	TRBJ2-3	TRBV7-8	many	CASSLGLGANTQYF	TGTGCCAGCAGCTTAGGTCTGGGGGCAAATACGCAGTATTTT
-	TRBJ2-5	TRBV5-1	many	CASSLAEQTGIQETQYF	TGCGCCAGCAGCTTGGCGGAACAGACCGGGATCCAAGAGACCCAGTACTTC
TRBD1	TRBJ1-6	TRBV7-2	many	CASSPGQGVDSPLHF	TGTGCCAGCAGCCCCGGACAGGGGGTCGATTCACCCCTCCACTTT
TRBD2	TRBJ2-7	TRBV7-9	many	CASSLGLASEQYF	TGTGCCAGCAGCTTAGGACTAGCATCTGAGCAGTACTTC
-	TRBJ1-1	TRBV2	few	CASSTGTAEAFF	TGTGCCAGCAGTACGGGGACGGCTGAAGCTTTCTTT
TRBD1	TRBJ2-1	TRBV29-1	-	CSAGTGVNEQFF	TGCAGCGCCGGGACAGGGGTTAATGAGCAGTTCTTC
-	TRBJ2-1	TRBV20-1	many	CSARGLASYNEQFF	TGCAGTGCTAGAGGCCTAGCAAGCTACAATGAGCAGTTCTTC
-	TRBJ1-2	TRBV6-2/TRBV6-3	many	CASSRDTGRYGYTF	TGTGCCAGCAGCCGGGACACAGGGCGCTATGGCTACACCTTC
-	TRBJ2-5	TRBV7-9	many	CASSLVRPEETQYF	TGTGCCAGCAGCCTCGTCCGGCCCGAAGAGACCCAGTACTTC
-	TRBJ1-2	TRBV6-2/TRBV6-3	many	CASSSPGGGYTF	TGTGCCAGCAGTTCCCCGGGTGGCGGCTACACCTTC
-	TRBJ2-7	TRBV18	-	CASSPPGSLYEQYF	TGTGCCAGCTCACCACCGGGGAGCCTCTACGAGCAGTACTTC
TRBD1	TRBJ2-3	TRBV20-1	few	CSARDRDRGYSTDTQYF	TGCAGTGCTAGAGACAGGGACAGGGGCTATAGCACAGATACGCAGTATTTT
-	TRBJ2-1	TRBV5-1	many	CASSWAPEGNEQFF	TGCGCCAGCAGCTGGGCCCCGGAGGGAAATGAGCAGTTCTTC
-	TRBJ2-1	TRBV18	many	CASSPRERNYNEQFF	TGTGCCAGCTCACCACGCGAGAGGAACTACAATGAGCAGTTCTTC
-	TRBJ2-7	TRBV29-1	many	CSVETQSSYEQYF	TGCAGCGTTGAAACCCAGAGCTCCTACGAGCAGTACTTC
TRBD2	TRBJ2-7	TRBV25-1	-	CASSVRLAGGHEQYF	TGTGCCAGCAGTGTCCGACTAGCGGGAGGGCACGAGCAGTACTTC
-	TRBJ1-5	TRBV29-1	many	CSVAMGVNSNQPQHF	TGCAGCGTCGCGATGGGGGTGAATAGCAATCAGCCCCAGCATTTT
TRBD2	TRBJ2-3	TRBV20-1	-	CSARWTSGSDTQYF	TGCAGTGCTCGATGGACTAGCGGTTCAGATACGCAGTATTTT
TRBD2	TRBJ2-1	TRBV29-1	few	CSGGTSGFVEQFF	TGCAGCGGGGGGACTAGTGGATTTGTTGAGCAGTTCTTC
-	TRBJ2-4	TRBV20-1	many	CSASTGENIQYF	TGCAGTGCTAGTACGGGAGAAAACATTCAGTACTTC
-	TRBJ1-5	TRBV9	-	CASSVGGYPNQPQHF	TGTGCCAGCAGCGTGGGGGGGTACCCCAATCAGCCCCAGCATTTT
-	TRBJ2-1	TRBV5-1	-	CASSVRDGPSVEQFF	TGCGCCAGCAGCGTAAGGGACGGCCCCTCGGTTGAGCAGTTCTTC
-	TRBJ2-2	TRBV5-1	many	CASSLLNGELFF	TGCGCCAGCAGCTTGCTCAACGGGGAGCTGTTTTTT
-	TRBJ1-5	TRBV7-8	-	CASSPGTTYQPQHF	TGTGCCAGCAGCCCAGGAACAACTTATCAGCCCCAGCATTTT
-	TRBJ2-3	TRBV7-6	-	CASSMGSGDGLTDTQYF	TGTGCCAGCAGCATGGGCTCGGGAGACGGCCTCACAGATACGCAGTATTTT
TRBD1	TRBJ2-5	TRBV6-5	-	CASSSRTGQETQYF	TGTGCCAGCAGTTCGCGGACAGGGCAAGAGACCCAGTACTTC
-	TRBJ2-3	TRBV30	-	CAWSSLGVKQYF	TGTGCCTGGAGTTCGCTGGGGGTAAAGCAGTATTTT
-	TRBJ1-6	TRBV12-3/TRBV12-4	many	CASSPVLSPLHF	TGTGCCAGCAGTCCCGTTTTGTCACCCCTCCACTTT
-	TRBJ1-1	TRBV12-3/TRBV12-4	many	CASSFPGFEAFF	TGTGCCAGCAGTTTTCCAGGCTTTGAAGCTTTCTTT
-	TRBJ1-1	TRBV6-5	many	CASSYAGSYTEAFF	TGTGCCAGCAGTTACGCGGGCTCTTACACTGAAGCTTTCTTT
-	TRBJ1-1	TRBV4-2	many	CASRWLSVNTEAFF	TGTGCCAGCCGCTGGCTATCGGTGAACACTGAAGCTTTCTTT
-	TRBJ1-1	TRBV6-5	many	CASSGADEAYTEAFF	TGTGCCAGCAGTGGGGCGGATGAGGCCTACACTGAAGCTTTCTTT
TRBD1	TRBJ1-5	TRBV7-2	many	CASSRRGLDQPQHF	TGTGCCAGCAGCCGCAGGGGGTTGGATCAGCCCCAGCATTTT
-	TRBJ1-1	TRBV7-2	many	CASSSPPPGSYTEAFF	TGTGCCAGCAGCTCCCCCCCGCCAGGGTCGTACACTGAAGCTTTCTTT
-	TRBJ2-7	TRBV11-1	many	CASSDRAYEQYF	TGTGCCAGCTCGGACAGAGCCTACGAGCAGTACTTC
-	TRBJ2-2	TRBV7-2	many	CASSLSSGAGELFF	TGTGCCAGCAGCTTATCATCAGGGGCCGGGGAGCTGTTTTTT
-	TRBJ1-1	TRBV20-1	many	CSAREAANTEAFF	TGCAGTGCTAGAGAGGCGGCGAACACTGAAGCTTTCTTT
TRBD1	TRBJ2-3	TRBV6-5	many	CASSSGQGADTQYF	TGTGCCAGCAGTTCAGGACAGGGGGCCGATACGCAGTATTTT
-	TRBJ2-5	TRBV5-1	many	CASSLGQNRGETQYF	TGCGCCAGCAGCCTGGGACAGAATCGGGGGGAGACCCAGTACTTC
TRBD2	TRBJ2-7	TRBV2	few	CASSEYRLAAYEQYF	TGTGCCAGCAGTGAATACCGGCTAGCGGCCTACGAGCAGTACTTC
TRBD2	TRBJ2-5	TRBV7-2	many	CASSLVGGGASETQYF	TGTGCCAGCAGCTTAGTGGGCGGGGGGGCGTCAGAGACCCAGTACTTC
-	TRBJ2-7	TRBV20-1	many	CSASQGGRHEQYF	TGCAGTGCTTCCCAGGGGGGGAGACACGAGCAGTACTTC
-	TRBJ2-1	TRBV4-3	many	CASSQDGRPGSSYNEQFF	TGCGCCAGCAGCCAAGATGGGCGTCCGGGAAGCTCCTACAATGAGCAGTTCTTC
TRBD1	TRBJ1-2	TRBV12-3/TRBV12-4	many	CASSQGQGGNYGYTF	TGTGCCAGCAGTCAAGGACAGGGGGGGAACTATGGCTACACCTTC
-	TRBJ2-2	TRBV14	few	CASSRRLPAGELFF	TGTGCCAGCAGCCGTCGCCTGCCTGCCGGGGAGCTGTTTTTT
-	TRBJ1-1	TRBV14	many	CASTKWDLNTEAFF	TGTGCCAGCACTAAATGGGACTTGAACACTGAAGCTTTCTTT
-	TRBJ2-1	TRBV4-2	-	CASSQKGEGGGVWEQFF	TGTGCCAGCAGCCAGAAGGGGGAAGGTGGCGGGGTATGGGAGCAGTTCTTC
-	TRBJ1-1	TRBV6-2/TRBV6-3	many	CASSYSSPRMNTEAFF	TGTGCCAGCAGTTACTCGAGTCCCAGAATGAACACTGAAGCTTTCTTT
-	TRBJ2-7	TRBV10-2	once	CASSEPGHSYEQYF	TGCGCCAGCAGTGAGCCGGGACATTCCTACGAGCAGTACTTC
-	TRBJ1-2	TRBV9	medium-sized	CASSVEPKLGYGYTF	TGTGCCAGCAGCGTAGAACCCAAACTCGGCTATGGCTACACCTTC